A selection of T cell receptor beta chains follows, all from one sample in a study of T-cell memory formation after mild COVID-19. TCRdb ran MiXCR on the 5' RACE reads and lists one entry per CDR3 protein. Of 300,000 to 350,000 distinct CDR3 sequences in the sample, under 15% were seen once. Sequencing was performed on PBMCs or a T cell subset sorted from them (not recorded which). These receptors were taken from a young man who had mild COVID-19 (a few samples of this study predate the infection). Cell type and time point are not known. The CDR3 runs from the conserved cysteine through the conserved F or W. The order of the fields is J gene, clone size, D gene, V gene, CDR3 protein, CDR3 DNA. The D gene is left open where the match is weak. Size values are once, few and many counts, or a class for expanded clones, and some rows have none.

J gene: TRBJ1-2; clone size: many; D gene: -; V gene: TRBV18; CDR3 protein: CASSPPQNYGYTF; CDR3 DNA: TGTGCCAGCTCACCACCCCAGAACTATGGCTACACCTTC
J gene: TRBJ2-1; clone size: -; D gene: TRBD2; V gene: TRBV4-3; CDR3 protein: CASSQDSGGESSYNEQFF; CDR3 DNA: TGCGCCAGCAGCCAAGATAGCGGGGGCGAGAGCTCCTACAATGAGCAGTTCTTC
J gene: TRBJ2-3; clone size: few; D gene: -; V gene: TRBV5-4; CDR3 protein: CASSLQGQSPDTQYF; CDR3 DNA: TGTGCCAGCAGCCTCCAGGGCCAGTCCCCAGATACGCAGTATTTT
J gene: TRBJ1-5; clone size: -; D gene: TRBD1; V gene: TRBV19; CDR3 protein: CASSETGGGLGPQHF; CDR3 DNA: TGTGCCAGTAGCGAAACAGGGGGCGGTTTGGGACCCCAGCATTTT
J gene: TRBJ1-5; clone size: -; D gene: -; V gene: TRBV7-9; CDR3 protein: CASSLSDGPQHF; CDR3 DNA: TGTGCCAGCAGCTTAAGCGACGGTCCCCAGCATTTT
J gene: TRBJ1-1; clone size: -; D gene: -; V gene: TRBV7-9; CDR3 protein: CASSRGGDKAFF; CDR3 DNA: TGTGCCAGCAGCCGAGGAGGTGATAAAGCTTTCTTT
J gene: TRBJ2-7; clone size: few; D gene: -; V gene: TRBV10-3; CDR3 protein: CAISERADSYEQYF; CDR3 DNA: TGTGCCATCAGTGAGAGGGCCGACTCCTACGAGCAGTACTTC
J gene: TRBJ1-1; clone size: many; D gene: -; V gene: TRBV5-1; CDR3 protein: CASSATGTRVNEAFF; CDR3 DNA: TGCGCCAGCAGCGCGACCGGGACACGGGTCAATGAAGCTTTCTTT
J gene: TRBJ1-1; clone size: -; D gene: -; V gene: TRBV14; CDR3 protein: CASSQKASPGHTEAFF; CDR3 DNA: TGTGCCAGCAGCCAAAAGGCCAGCCCAGGCCACACTGAAGCTTTCTTT
J gene: TRBJ2-5; clone size: -; D gene: -; V gene: TRBV20-1; CDR3 protein: CSARRRPETQYF; CDR3 DNA: TGCAGTGCTAGACGGAGGCCAGAGACCCAGTACTTC
J gene: TRBJ2-2; clone size: few; D gene: -; V gene: TRBV2; CDR3 protein: CASSANYALGAGELFF; CDR3 DNA: TGTGCCAGCAGCGCCAATTACGCCCTCGGCGCCGGGGAGCTGTTTTTT
J gene: TRBJ2-5; clone size: -; D gene: TRBD2; V gene: TRBV5-1; CDR3 protein: CASSFLAGSGETQYF; CDR3 DNA: TGCGCCAGCAGCTTTTTAGCGGGGAGTGGGGAGACCCAGTACTTC
J gene: TRBJ2-3; clone size: -; D gene: -; V gene: TRBV10-3; CDR3 protein: CANGDSGDTQYF; CDR3 DNA: TGTGCCAACGGGGACTCGGGAGATACGCAGTATTTT
J gene: TRBJ1-1; clone size: -; D gene: -; V gene: TRBV3-1; CDR3 protein: CASSQAPGINQAFF; CDR3 DNA: TGTGCCAGCAGCCAAGCTCCGGGGATCAACCAAGCTTTCTTT
J gene: TRBJ1-2; clone size: many; D gene: -; V gene: TRBV5-6; CDR3 protein: CASSLEDINYGYTF; CDR3 DNA: TGTGCCAGCAGCTTGGAGGACATTAACTATGGCTACACCTTC